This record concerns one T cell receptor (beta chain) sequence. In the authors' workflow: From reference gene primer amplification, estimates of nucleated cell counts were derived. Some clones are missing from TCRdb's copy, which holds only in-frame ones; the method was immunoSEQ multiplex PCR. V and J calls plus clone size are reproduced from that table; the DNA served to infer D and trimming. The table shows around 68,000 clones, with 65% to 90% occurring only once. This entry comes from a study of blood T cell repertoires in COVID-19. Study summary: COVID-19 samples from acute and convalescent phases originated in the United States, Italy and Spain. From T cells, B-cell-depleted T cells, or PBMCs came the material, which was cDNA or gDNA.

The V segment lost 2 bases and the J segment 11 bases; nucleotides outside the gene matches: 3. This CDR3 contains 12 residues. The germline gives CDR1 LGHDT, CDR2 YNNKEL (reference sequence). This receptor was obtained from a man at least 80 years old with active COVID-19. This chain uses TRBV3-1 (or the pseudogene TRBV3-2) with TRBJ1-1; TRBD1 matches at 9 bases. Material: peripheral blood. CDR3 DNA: TGTGCCAGCAGCCAAACAGGGGGCATGGCTTTCTTT. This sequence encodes CASSQTGGMAFF.